These 22 T cell receptor beta chains were all obtained from the same sample, sequenced in a study of blood T cell repertoires in COVID-19. TCRdb keeps only in-frame clones here, not all; method: immunoSEQ multiplex PCR. Seen here are about 80,000 clones, around 77% observed once, and the top ten hold approximately 15%. The specimen sequenced was peripheral blood. Receptors originate from a man aged 70-80 years with active or convalescent COVID-19.

The chain joins TRBV27 to TRBJ2-1; the D is unclear. Looked up from germline, CDR1 is MNHEY and CDR2 is SMNVEV (reference sequence). This CDR3 spans 11 amino acids. V was clipped by 5 bases and J by 5 bases, with 4 bases between them. CDR3 protein: CASSLHNEQFF. For the CDR3, the DNA is TGTGCCAGCAGTCTCCACAATGAGCAGTTCTTC.

This chain joins TRBV7-9 and TRBJ1-2; D is undetermined. Germline values: CDR1 SEHNR, CDR2 FQNEAQ (reference sequence). Trimming shortened V by 5 bases and J by 4 bases, and 11 bases separated the two germline ends. The CDR3 has 13 amino acids. The CDR3 loop reads CASSQLPLYGYTF. CDR3 nucleotides: TGTGCCAGCAGCCAGTTACCCCTCTATGGCTACACCTTC.

This clone came up a few times. This chain joins TRBV9 and TRBJ2-3; 9 bases fit TRBD2. Per the germline V gene, CDR1 is SGDLS and CDR2 is YYNGEE. This CDR3 is built from 16 residues. V dropped 1 base and J dropped 6; count of bases not matched to a gene: 9. The CDR3 DNA reads TGTGCCAGCAGCGTAAGCGGGGGGATCGAGTCGGATACGCAGTATTTT. Translating gives CASSVSGGIESDTQYF. Full variable domain (rest looked up from reference TRBV9 and TRBJ2-3): DSGVTQTPKHLITATGQRVTLRCSPRSGDLSVYWYQQSLDQGLQFLIQYYNGEERAKGNILERFSAQQFPDLHSELNLSSLELGDSALYFCASSVSGGIESDTQYFGPGTRLTVL.

The genes are TRBV7-6 and TRBJ2-6; possible D gene TRBD1, 6 bases. Germline CDR1 and CDR2: SGHVS and FNYEAQ. CDR3 length equals 17 residues. V lost 5 bases and J 0 bases, leaving 14 bases between the germline ends. The CDR3 nucleotides read TGTGCCAGCAGCCCCGGGACACCGTCCTCTGGGGCCAACGTCCTGACTTTC. Encoded protein: CASSPGTPSSGANVLTF. The variable domain in full, with the rest retrieved from reference TRBV7-6 and TRBJ2-6, is GAGVSQSPRYKVTKRGQDVALRCDPISGHVSLYWYRQALGQGPEFLTYFNYEAQQDKSGLPNDRFSAERPEGSISTLTIQRTEQRDSAMYRCASSPGTPSSGANVLTFGAGSRLTVL.

The chain carries TRBV7-9 and TRBJ2-5, with 12 positions matching TRBD2. CDR1 is SEHNR, CDR2 FQNEAQ, per germline (reference sequence). J was trimmed by 7 bases and V by 5 bases; bases with no gene match: 11. The CDR3 runs to 16 residues. For the CDR3, the DNA is TGTGCCAGCAGCCCCGGACTAGCGGGGAGTGGGGGGACCCAGTACTTC. It is translated as CASSPGLAGSGGTQYF.

The chain employs TRBV10-1 and TRBJ2-1, with a weak D call TRBD1 (6 bases). V shed 5 bases and J shed 6 bases, with 14 bases lying between them. This CDR3 contains 14 residues. Germline values: CDR1 WNHNN, CDR2 SYGVQD (reference sequence). The chain's CDR3 is CASSPGTNTNEQFF. The CDR3 DNA is TGCGCCAGCAGTCCCGGGACAAACACCAATGAGCAGTTCTTC.

The chain links TRBV6-4 to TRBJ1-2; D remains unclear. V gave up 1 base and J gave up 4 bases, with 4 bases separating them. This CDR3 has 12 residues. The germline CDR1 and CDR2 sequences are MRHNA and SNTAGT. The CDR3 is CASSDWSYGYTF. The DNA of the CDR3 is TGTGCCAGCAGTGACTGGAGCTATGGCTACACCTTC.

The chain links TRBV4-2 to TRBJ1-6, with unresolved D. The V end lost 0 bases, the J end lost 10 bases, and 16 bases lay between the germline ends. The CDR3 spans 16 residues. The V gene's germline CDR1 is LGHNA and CDR2 YNFKEQ. This CDR3 is CASSQDLIRRNSPLHF. DNA of the CDR3: TGTGCCAGCAGCCAAGATTTGATTAGGAGGAACTCACCCCTCCACTTT.

The chain carries TRBV25-1 and TRBJ1-6, with D tentatively TRBD1 (6 bases). Germline loops: CDR1 MGHDK, CDR2 SYGVNS. V was clipped by 9 bases and J by 7 bases, with 16 bases between them. The CDR3 length is 14 residues. CDR3 region: CASSIGTRNSPLHF. The CDR3 nucleotides are TGTGCCAGTAGTATCGGGACAAGAAATTCACCCCTCCACTTT.

This chain joins TRBV7-2 and TRBJ2-5, with D perhaps TRBD2 (7 bases). This CDR3 comprises 17 residues. Per germline, CDR1 SGHTA and CDR2 FQGNSA. With 4 bases removed from V and 5 bases from J, the gap between germline ends came to 23 bases. Written as DNA, the CDR3 is TGTGCCAGCAGCTCTCCCGGAGGGGGGGGGCCGAAGGAGACCCAGTACTTC. Translation: CASSSPGGGGPKETQYF.

The chain recombines TRBV28 with TRBJ2-7; weak D call: TRBD2 (6 bases). Germline loops: CDR1 MDHEN, CDR2 SYDVKM. Trimming cost V 7 bases and J 4 bases, with 8 bases left between them. CDR3 size: 11 residues. Written as DNA, the CDR3 is TGTGCCAGCATCGGGACTTACGAGCAGTACTTC. Translating it yields CASIGTYEQYF.

Remarks on this clone: Distinct nucleotide sequences in the sample also encode this CDR3. The chain links TRBV18 to TRBJ2-7; 7 bases match TRBD2. The J segment lost 7 bases and the V segment lost 3 bases, leaving 9 bases of the junction unmatched. Germline assignment: CDR1 KGHSH and CDR2 LQKENI. The CDR3 contains 14 residues. This CDR3 reads CASSPPGGVYEQYF. For the CDR3, the DNA is TGTGCCAGCTCACCCCCGGGAGGAGTTTATGAGCAGTACTTC.

The chain employs TRBV5-1 and TRBJ2-3; 7 positions agree with TRBD1. Trimming removed 0 bases from V and 3 bases from J; junction bases left unmatched: 4. CDR1 is SGHRS and CDR2 is YFSETQ in the germline V gene. The CDR3 spans 15 residues. The CDR3 is CASSLVGGGTDTQYF. The CDR3 DNA reads TGCGCCAGCAGCTTGGTAGGGGGCGGGACAGATACGCAGTATTTT.

This clone was detected only a few times. The gene calls are TRBV10-3 and TRBJ2-5, with 8 bases aligning to TRBD2. CDR1 ENHRY and CDR2 SYGVKD come from the germline V gene. CDR3 length equals 14 residues. The junction had 6 bases not matched to a gene; V was cut back by 6 bases and J by 3 bases. This CDR3 is CAIRDSGAKETQYF. The DNA of the CDR3 is TGTGCCATCAGGGATAGCGGGGCCAAAGAGACCCAGTACTTC.

The chain joins TRBV28 to TRBJ2-7; possibly TRBD2 for D (7 bases). Germline assignment: CDR1 MDHEN and CDR2 SYDVKM. The CDR3 covers 14 residues. Trimming took off 0 bases at V and 7 bases at J, with 13 bases between the two ends. CDR3 DNA: TGTGCCAGCAGTTTATGGGGGGGGGCGCGAGAGCAGTACTTC. This gives the protein CASSLWGGAREQYF.

The rearrangement joins TRBV18 to TRBJ2-2, with D possibly being TRBD2 (6 bases). The V gene lost 2 bases and the J gene lost 1 base, with 8 bases spanning the gap. This CDR3 spans 15 amino acids. The germline CDR1 and CDR2 sequences are KGHSH and LQKENI. CDR3 bases: TGTGCCAGCTCACCATCGGAGGGGAACACCGGGGAGCTGTTTTTT. Translation gives CASSPSEGNTGELFF.

This clone was observed a few times. The chain uses TRBV6-4 and TRBJ1-2, with 8 bases fitting TRBD1. CDR1 is MRHNA, CDR2 SNTAGT, per germline. J gave up 3 bases and V 4 bases, and 7 bases lay outside the gene matches. This CDR3 has 15 residues. The CDR3 loop reads CASSAQKQGDYGYTF. In DNA form, the CDR3 reads TGTGCCAGCAGTGCGCAAAAACAGGGGGACTATGGCTACACCTTC.

Here the CDR3 DNA reads TGTGCCAGTCGGAAGGAGGGGAAAACCGGGGAGCTGTTTTTT. As protein: CASRKEGKTGELFF. The chain joins TRBV28 to TRBJ2-2, with D perhaps TRBD2 (6 bases). V lost 9 bases and J lost 5, with 16 bases in between. Germline V gene lookup returns CDR1 MDHEN and CDR2 SYDVKM. This CDR3 spans 14 amino acids.

V and J are TRBV7-9 and TRBJ1-1, with D possibly TRBD1 on 5 matching bases. CDR3 length: 15 amino acids. With 3 bases removed from V and 1 base from J, the gap between germline ends came to 12 bases. In germline, CDR1 is SEHNR, CDR2 FQNEAQ (reference sequence). In DNA form, the CDR3 reads TGTGCCAGCAGCTTCCCTTCGCAGGGGAACACTGAAGCTTTCTTT. This codes for CASSFPSQGNTEAFF.

The rearrangement joins TRBV5-1 to TRBJ2-5; 10 nucleotides agree with TRBD2. Germline loops: CDR1 SGHRS, CDR2 YFSETQ. The V segment lost 2 bases and the J segment 5 bases; nucleotides outside the gene matches: 6. The CDR3 length is 15 residues. CDR3 in amino acids: CASSLAGGPGETQYF. The CDR3 DNA sequence: TGCGCCAGCAGCTTAGCGGGGGGGCCCGGTGAGACCCAGTACTTC.

This clone was detected only once. The chain joins TRBV2 to TRBJ2-2, with TRBD1 matching 11 bases. CDR3 length: 14 residues. The V and J ends lost 7 bases and 5 bases, in that order; junction bases with no gene match: 3. Germline CDR1 reads SNHLY; CDR2 reads FYNNEI. DNA for the CDR3: TGTGCCAGCAAAGGGACAGGGGGTACCGGGGAGCTGTTTTTT. It is translated as CASKGTGGTGELFF.

In this sample, this clone turned up a few times. This sequence joins TRBV6-5 and TRBJ2-7, with a possible D match to TRBD1 (9 bases). Germline loops: CDR1 MNHEY, CDR2 SVGAGI. CDR3 length: 15 residues. V lost 8 bases, J lost 5 bases, and 22 bases lay in between. CDR3 bases: TGTGCCAGCTTAGCGGGACAGGGTGAATCGAACGAGCAGTACTTC. Its protein is CASLAGQGESNEQYF.